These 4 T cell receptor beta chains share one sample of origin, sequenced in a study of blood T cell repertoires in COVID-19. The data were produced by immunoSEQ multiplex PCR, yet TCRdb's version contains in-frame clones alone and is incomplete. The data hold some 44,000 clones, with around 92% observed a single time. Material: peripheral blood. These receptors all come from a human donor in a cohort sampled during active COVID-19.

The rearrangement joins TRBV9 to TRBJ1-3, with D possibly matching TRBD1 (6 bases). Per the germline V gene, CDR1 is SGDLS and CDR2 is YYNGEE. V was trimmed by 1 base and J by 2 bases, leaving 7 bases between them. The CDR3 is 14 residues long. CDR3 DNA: TGTGCCAGCAGCGTATCAGGGGCTGGAAACACCATATATTTT. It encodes CASSVSGAGNTIYF.

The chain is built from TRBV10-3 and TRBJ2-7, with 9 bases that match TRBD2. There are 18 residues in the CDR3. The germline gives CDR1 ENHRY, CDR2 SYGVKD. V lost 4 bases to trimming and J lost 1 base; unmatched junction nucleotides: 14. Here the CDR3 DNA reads TGTGCCATCAGTGCGGCAGGGGCTAGCGGGGTGGGGTCCTACGAGCAGTACTTC. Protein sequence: CAISAAGASGVGSYEQYF.

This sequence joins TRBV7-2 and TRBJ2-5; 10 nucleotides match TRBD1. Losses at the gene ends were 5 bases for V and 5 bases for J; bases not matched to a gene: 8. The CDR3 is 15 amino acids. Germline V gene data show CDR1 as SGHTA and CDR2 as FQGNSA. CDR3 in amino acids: CASSPAGTGVETQYF. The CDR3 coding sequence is TGTGCCAGCAGCCCAGCCGGGACAGGGGTGGAGACCCAGTACTTC.

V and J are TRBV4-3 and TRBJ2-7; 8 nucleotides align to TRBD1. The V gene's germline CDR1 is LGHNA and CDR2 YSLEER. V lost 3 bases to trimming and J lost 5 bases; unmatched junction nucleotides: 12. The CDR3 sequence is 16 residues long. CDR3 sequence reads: CASSQKPRGLTNEQYF. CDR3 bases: TGCGCCAGCAGCCAGAAGCCCAGGGGGCTAACGAACGAGCAGTACTTC.